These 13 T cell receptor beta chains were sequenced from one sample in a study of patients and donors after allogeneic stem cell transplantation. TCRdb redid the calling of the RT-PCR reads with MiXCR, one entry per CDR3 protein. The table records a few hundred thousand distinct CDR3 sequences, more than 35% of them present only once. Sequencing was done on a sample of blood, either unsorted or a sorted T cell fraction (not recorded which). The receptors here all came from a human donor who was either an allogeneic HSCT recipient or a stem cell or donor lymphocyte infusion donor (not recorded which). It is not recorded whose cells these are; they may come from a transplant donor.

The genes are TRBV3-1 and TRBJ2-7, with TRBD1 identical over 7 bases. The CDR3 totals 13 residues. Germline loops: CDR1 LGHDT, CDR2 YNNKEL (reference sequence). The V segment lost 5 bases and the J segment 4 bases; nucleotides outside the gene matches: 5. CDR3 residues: CASSAQGVYEQYF. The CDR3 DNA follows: TGTGCCAGCAGCGCTCAGGGGGTATACGAGCAGTACTTC.

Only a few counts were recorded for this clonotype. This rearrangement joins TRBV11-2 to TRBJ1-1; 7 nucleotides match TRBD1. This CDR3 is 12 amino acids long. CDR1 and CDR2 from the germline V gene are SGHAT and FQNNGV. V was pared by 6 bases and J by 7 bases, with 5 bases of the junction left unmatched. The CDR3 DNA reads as TGTGCCAGCAGGATACAGGGGAATGAAGCTTTCTTT. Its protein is CASRIQGNEAFF.

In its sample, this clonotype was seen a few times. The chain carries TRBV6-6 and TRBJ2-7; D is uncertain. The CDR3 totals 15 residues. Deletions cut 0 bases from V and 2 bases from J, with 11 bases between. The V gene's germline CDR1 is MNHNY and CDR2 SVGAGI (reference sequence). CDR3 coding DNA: TGTGCCAGCAGTTACTCGATATCCCAGGCCTACGAGCAGTACTTC. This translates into CASSYSISQAYEQYF.

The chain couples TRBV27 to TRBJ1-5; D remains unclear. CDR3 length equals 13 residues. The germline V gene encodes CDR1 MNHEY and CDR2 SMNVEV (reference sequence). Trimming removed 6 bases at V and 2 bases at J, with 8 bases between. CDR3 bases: TGTGCCAGCAGACAGACCGGCAATCAGCCCCAGCATTTT. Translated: CASRQTGNQPQHF.

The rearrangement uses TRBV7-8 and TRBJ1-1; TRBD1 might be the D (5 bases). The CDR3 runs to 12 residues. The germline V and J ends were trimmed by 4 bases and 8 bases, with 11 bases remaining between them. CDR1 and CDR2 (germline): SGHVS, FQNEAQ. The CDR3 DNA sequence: TGTGCCAGCAGCTCCCACGGGGGGGAAGCTTTCTTT. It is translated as CASSSHGGEAFF.

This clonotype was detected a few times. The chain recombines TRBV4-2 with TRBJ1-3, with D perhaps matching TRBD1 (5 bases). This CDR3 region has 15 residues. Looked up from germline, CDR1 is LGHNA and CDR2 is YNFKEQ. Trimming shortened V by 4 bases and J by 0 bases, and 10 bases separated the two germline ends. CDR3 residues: CASSRDRNSGNTIYF. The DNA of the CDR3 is TGTGCCAGCAGCCGGGACCGTAACTCTGGAAACACCATATATTTT.

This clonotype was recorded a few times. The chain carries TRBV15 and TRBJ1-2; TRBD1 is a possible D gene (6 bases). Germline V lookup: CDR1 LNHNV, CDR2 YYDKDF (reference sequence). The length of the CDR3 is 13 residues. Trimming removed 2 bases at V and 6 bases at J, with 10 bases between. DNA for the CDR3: TGTGCCACCAGCAGACGGACAGCTGATGGCTACACCTTC. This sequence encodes CATSRRTADGYTF. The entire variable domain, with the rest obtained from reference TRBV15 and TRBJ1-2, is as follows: DAMVIQNPRYQVTQFGKPVTLSCSQTLNHNVMYWYQQKSSQAPKLLFHYYDKDFNNEADTPDNFQSRRPNTSFCFLDIRSPGLGDTAMYLCATSRRTADGYTFGSGTRLTVV.

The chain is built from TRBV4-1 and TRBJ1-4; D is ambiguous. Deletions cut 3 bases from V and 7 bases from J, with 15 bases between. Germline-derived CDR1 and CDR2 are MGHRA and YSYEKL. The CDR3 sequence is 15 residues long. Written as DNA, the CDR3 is TGCGCCAGCAGCCAGGAAGGGCTAGTGGGTGAAAAACTGTTTTTT. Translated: CASSQEGLVGEKLFF.

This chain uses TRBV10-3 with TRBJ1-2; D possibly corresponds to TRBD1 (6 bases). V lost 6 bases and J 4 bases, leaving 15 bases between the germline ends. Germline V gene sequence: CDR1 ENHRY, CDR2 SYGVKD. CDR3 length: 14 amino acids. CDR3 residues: CAISRQAAGYGYTF. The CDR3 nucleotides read TGTGCCATCAGCAGACAGGCTGCGGGCTATGGCTACACCTTC.

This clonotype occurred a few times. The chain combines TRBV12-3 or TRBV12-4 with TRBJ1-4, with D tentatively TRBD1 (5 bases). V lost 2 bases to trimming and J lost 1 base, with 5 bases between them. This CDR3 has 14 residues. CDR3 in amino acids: CASSLQGTNEKLFF. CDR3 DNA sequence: TGTGCCAGCAGTTTACAGGGAACTAATGAAAAACTGTTTTTT.

CDR3 residues: CASSLNWSGGGGRGYTF. The CDR3 bases are TGTGCCAGCAGCTTAAATTGGTCTGGCGGCGGCGGACGTGGCTACACCTTC. J is TRBJ1-2 and V is TRBV7-9; D gene uncertain. Germline assignment: CDR1 SEHNR and CDR2 FQNEAQ (reference sequence). The CDR3 is 17 residues long. Trimming shortened V by 2 bases and J by 7 bases, and 23 bases separated the two germline ends.

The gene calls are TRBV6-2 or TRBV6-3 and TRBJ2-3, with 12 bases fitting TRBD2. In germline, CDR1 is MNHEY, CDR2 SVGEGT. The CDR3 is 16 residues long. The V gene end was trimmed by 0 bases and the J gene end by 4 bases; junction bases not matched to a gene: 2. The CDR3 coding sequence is TGTGCCAGCAGTTACTCTCCTAGCGGGGGGGCAGATACGCAGTATTTT. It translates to CASSYSPSGGADTQYF.

CDR3 DNA sequence: TGTGCCAGCAGCTCCCTGGACAGCCGATACTATGGCTACACCTTC. It codes for CASSSLDSRYYGYTF. The chain recombines TRBV5-5 with TRBJ1-2, with a tentative D call TRBD1 (6 bases). Trimming shortened V by 3 bases and J by 3 bases, and 15 bases separated the two germline ends. The CDR3 spans 15 residues. The germline gives CDR1 SGHKS, CDR2 YYEKEE (reference sequence).